This T cell receptor (beta chain) stems from a study of cytomegalovirus exposure and HLA in healthy donors. Overall study: Unique TCRs from HLA-typed donors, around 93 million of them, were held in an early data release.

Germline CDR1 KGHSH, CDR2 LQKENI. Trimming stripped 5 bases from V and 9 bases from J, with 14 bases between. CDR3 size: 13 residues. PCR amplification relied on 60 Vbeta primers (plus 13 Jbeta primers). Profiling relied on immunoSEQ multiplex PCR, and the TCRdb table lists in-frame clones only, not all of them. In the table there are fewer than 200,000 clones, around 82% of which are singletons. Healthy individuals who donated bone marrow served as the donors. Overall study results and limits: A later analysis reportedly identified an Asian-associated ancestry cluster as carrying fewer N-insertions than the approximately 670-donor mean.

This clone occurred once. What it binds is not known. Sequences were obtained from PBMCs. The clonotype comes from a man in his forties or fifties in good health and CMV-seropositive. This rearrangement joins TRBV18 to TRBJ2-1; D may be TRBD1 (5 bases). CDR3 loop: CASSRQTGLEQFF. The DNA of the CDR3 is TGTGCCAGCTCAAGGCAAACAGGTCTTGAGCAGTTCTTC.